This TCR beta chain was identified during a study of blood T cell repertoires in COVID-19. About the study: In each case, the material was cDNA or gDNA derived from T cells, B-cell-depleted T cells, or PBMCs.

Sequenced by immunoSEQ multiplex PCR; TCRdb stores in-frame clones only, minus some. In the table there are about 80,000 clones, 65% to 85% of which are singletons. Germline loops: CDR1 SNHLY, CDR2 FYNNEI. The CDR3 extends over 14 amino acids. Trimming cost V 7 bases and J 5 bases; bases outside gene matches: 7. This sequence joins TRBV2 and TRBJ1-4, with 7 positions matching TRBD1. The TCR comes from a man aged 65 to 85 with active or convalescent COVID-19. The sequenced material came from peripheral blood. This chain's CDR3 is CASKMIRGNEKLFF. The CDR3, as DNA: TGTGCCAGCAAAATGATCAGGGGGAATGAAAAACTGTTTTTT.